Listed below are T cell receptor beta chains from one sample, sequenced in a study of technical replicates of blood from several donors. Generated by immunoSEQ multiplex PCR, the TCRdb table keeps only in-frame clones and is missing some. The table includes 50,000 or so clones, about 90% detected once. Sample: PBMCs. The receptors were gathered from a human donor in good health. Some clones in this sample may be carry-over from other donors' samples. The CDR3 runs from the conserved cysteine through the conserved F or W. Fields, in order: V gene, clone size, J gene, D gene, CDR3 DNA, CDR3 protein. D genes are given only for firm matches. Rows give clone size only sometimes, using once, few, many, or a class for an expanded clone.

V gene: TRBV6-1
clone size: few
J gene: TRBJ1-4
D gene: TRBD1
CDR3 DNA: TGTGCCAGTAAGGACAGGAACAATGAAAAACTGTTTTTT
CDR3 protein: CASKDRNNEKLFF

V gene: TRBV7-8
clone size: .
J gene: TRBJ2-3
D gene: .
CDR3 DNA: TGTGCCAGCAGTGTCGGCGGTACCACAGATACGCAGTATTTT
CDR3 protein: CASSVGGTTDTQYF

V gene: TRBV4-1
clone size: .
J gene: TRBJ2-7
D gene: .
CDR3 DNA: TGCGCCAGCAGCCAAGAAAGTAACCTGAGGGAGCAGTACTTC
CDR3 protein: CASSQESNLREQYF

V gene: TRBV9
clone size: .
J gene: TRBJ2-3
D gene: .
CDR3 DNA: TGTGCCAGCAGCAGGACTTCTAGCACAGATACGCAGTATTTT
CDR3 protein: CASSRTSSTDTQYF

V gene: TRBV30
clone size: .
J gene: TRBJ2-2
D gene: TRBD1
CDR3 DNA: TGTGCCTGGGAGGGACAGGGGTTCACCGGGGAGCTGTTTTTT
CDR3 protein: CAWEGQGFTGELFF

V gene: TRBV10-3
clone size: .
J gene: TRBJ2-1
D gene: TRBD1
CDR3 DNA: TGTGCCATCAGTGAGTTGGCAGGGGGAAATGAGCAGTTCTTC
CDR3 protein: CAISELAGGNEQFF

V gene: TRBV6-5
clone size: once
J gene: TRBJ2-7
D gene: .
CDR3 DNA: TGTGCCAGCAGCCCCGACGGGGTCAGGGAGCAGTACTTC
CDR3 protein: CASSPDGVREQYF

V gene: TRBV4-3
clone size: .
J gene: TRBJ2-1
D gene: .
CDR3 DNA: TGCGCCAGCCGACAGGCCGTAGGGGAGTCCTACAATGAGCAGTTCTTC
CDR3 protein: CASRQAVGESYNEQFF

V gene: TRBV5-8
clone size: .
J gene: TRBJ1-2
D gene: .
CDR3 DNA: TGTGCCAGCAGCTTGACCAACTACGACAGCTATGGCTACACCTTC
CDR3 protein: CASSLTNYDSYGYTF

V gene: TRBV7-3
clone size: .
J gene: TRBJ2-3
D gene: TRBD2
CDR3 DNA: TGTGCCAGCAGCTTCAGACAAGCGGGGCTGGATCTGTATTTT
CDR3 protein: CASSFRQAGLDLYF

V gene: TRBV9
clone size: .
J gene: TRBJ1-6
D gene: TRBD1
CDR3 DNA: TGTGCCAGCAGCGTTAGGGACAGTAATTCACCCCTCCACTTT
CDR3 protein: CASSVRDSNSPLHF

V gene: TRBV30
clone size: .
J gene: TRBJ2-2
D gene: .
CDR3 DNA: TGTGCCTGGAGCTTTCAAAGGGGTACCACCGGGGAGCTGTTTTTT
CDR3 protein: CAWSFQRGTTGELFF

V gene: TRBV12-5
clone size: once
J gene: TRBJ1-1
D gene: .
CDR3 DNA: TGTGCTAGTGCCCACGGGAACACTGAAGCTTTCTTT
CDR3 protein: CASAHGNTEAFF

V gene: TRBV6-1
clone size: .
J gene: TRBJ1-4
D gene: .
CDR3 DNA: TGTGCCAGCAGTGTAGGAGGAAAGGATGAAAAACTGTTTTTT
CDR3 protein: CASSVGGKDEKLFF

V gene: TRBV18
clone size: .
J gene: TRBJ2-3
D gene: TRBD1
CDR3 DNA: TGTGCCAGCTCACCTCAGACCGGACAGGAGAGCACAGATACGCAGTATTTT
CDR3 protein: CASSPQTGQESTDTQYF

V gene: TRBV4-3
clone size: .
J gene: TRBJ2-3
D gene: .
CDR3 DNA: TGCGCCAGCAGCCGGAGTGTGGTCTTGGAAGATACGCAGTATTTT
CDR3 protein: CASSRSVVLEDTQYF